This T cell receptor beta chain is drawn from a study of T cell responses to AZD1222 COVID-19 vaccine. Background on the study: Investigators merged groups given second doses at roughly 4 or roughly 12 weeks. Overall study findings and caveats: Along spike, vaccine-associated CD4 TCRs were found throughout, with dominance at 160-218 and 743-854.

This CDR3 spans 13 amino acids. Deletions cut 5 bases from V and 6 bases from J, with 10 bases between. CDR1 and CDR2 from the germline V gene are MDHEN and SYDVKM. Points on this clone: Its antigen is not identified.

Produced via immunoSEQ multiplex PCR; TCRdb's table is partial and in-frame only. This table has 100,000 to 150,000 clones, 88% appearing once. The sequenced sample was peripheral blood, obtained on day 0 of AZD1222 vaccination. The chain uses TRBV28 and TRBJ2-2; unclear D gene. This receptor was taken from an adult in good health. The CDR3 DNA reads TGTGCCAGCAGTCCCAGTATCCCCGGGGAGCTGTTTTTT. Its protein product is CASSPSIPGELFF.